The sample holds one count of the clone carrying this T cell receptor (beta chain). V was cut by 11 bases and J by 3 bases, with 16 bases left in between. The CDR3 sequence is 14 residues long. Per the germline V gene, CDR1 is ENHRY and CDR2 is SYGVKD. Researchers ran immunoSEQ v3.0 at survey level. Profiling relied on immunoSEQ multiplex PCR, and the TCRdb table lists in-frame clones only, not all of them. The sample records 9,000 to 13,000 clones, 75% to 90% being singletons. The sample is drawn from a study of long-term antiretroviral therapy in people with HIV. The sequence derives from a woman in her thirties or forties with HIV. The chain combines TRBV10-3 with TRBJ2-2; D ambiguous. The source was unsorted PBMCs, collected 0.2 years before starting antiretroviral therapy. Here the CDR3 DNA reads TGTGCCTCGTCGTTGAAGCGCGACACCGGGGAGCTGTTTTTT. It encodes CASSLKRDTGELFF.